This section outlines one T cell receptor (beta chain) sequence together with its context. This sample stems from a study of blood T cell repertoires in COVID-19. Study as a whole: T cells, B-cell-depleted T cells, or PBMCs supplied cDNA or gDNA.

Per the study methods: Amplification of reference gene primers provided the estimated nucleated cell counts. The protocol was immunoSEQ multiplex PCR, while the TCRdb copy is restricted to in-frame clones and leaves out a portion. D and trimming were read from the DNA, whereas the V and J calls and clone size are those reported in that table. The data show some 74,000 clones, with 80% seen just once and roughly 12% held by the top ten. Trimming pared 11 bases from V and 5 bases from J, leaving 24 bases between. The CDR3 is 15 amino acids. Germline-derived CDR1 and CDR2 are SEHNR and FQNEAQ (reference sequence).

What was sequenced was peripheral blood. The TCR comes from a human donor in a cohort sampled during active COVID-19. The rearrangement links TRBV7-9 to TRBJ2-5; D is unclear. The CDR3, as DNA: TGTGCCGGTCTCCCTCTTGCAGGAAGGATGGAGACCCAGTACTTC. It specifies CAGLPLAGRMETQYF. The entire variable domain, with the rest obtained from reference TRBV7-9 and TRBJ2-5, is as follows: DTGVSQNPRHKITKRGQNVTFRCDPISEHNRLYWYRQTLGQGPEFLTYFQNEAQLEKSRLLSDRFSAERPKGSFSTLEIQRTEQGDSAMYLCAGLPLAGRMETQYFGPGTRLLVL.